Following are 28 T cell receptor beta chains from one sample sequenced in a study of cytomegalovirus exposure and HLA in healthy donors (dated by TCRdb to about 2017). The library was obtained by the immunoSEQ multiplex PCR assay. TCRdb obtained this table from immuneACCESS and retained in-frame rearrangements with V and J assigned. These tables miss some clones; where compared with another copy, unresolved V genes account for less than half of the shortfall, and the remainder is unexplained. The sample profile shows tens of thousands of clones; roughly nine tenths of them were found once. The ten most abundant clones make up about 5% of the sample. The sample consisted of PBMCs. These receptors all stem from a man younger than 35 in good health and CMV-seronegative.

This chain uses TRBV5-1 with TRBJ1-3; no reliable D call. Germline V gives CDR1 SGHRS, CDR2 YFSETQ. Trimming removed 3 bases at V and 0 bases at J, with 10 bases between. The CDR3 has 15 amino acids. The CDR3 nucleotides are TGCGCCAGCAGCTGGGCGGAGGGCTCTGGAAACACCATATATTTT. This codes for CASSWAEGSGNTIYF.

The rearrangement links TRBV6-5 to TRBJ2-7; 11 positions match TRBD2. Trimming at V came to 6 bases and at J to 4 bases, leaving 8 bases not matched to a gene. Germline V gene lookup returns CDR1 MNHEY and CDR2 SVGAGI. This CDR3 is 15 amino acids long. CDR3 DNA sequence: TGTGCCAGCAGCACCCGACTAGCGGGGCTATACGAGCAGTACTTC. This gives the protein CASSTRLAGLYEQYF.

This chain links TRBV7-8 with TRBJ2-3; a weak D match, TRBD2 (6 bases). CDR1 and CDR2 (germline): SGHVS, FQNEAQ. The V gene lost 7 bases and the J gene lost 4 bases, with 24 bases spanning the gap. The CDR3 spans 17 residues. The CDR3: CASTHGAGRQGADTQYF. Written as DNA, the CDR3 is TGTGCCAGCACCCACGGCGCAGGGAGGCAGGGAGCAGATACGCAGTATTTT.

CDR3 nucleotides: TGTGCCAGCAGTCGACAGGGAATCACCGGGGAGCTGTTTTTT. It is translated as CASSRQGITGELFF. The chain employs TRBV2 and TRBJ2-2; TRBD1 matches at 7 bases. The CDR3 loop spans 14 amino acids. V shed 5 bases and J 4 bases; nucleotides not matched to a gene: 4. Germline lookup yields CDR1 SNHLY and CDR2 FYNNEI.

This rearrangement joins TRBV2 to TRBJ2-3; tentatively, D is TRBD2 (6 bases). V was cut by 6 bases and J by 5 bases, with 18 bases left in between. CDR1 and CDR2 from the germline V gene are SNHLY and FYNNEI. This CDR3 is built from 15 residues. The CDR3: CASSRRGLGEDTQYF. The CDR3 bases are TGTGCCAGCAGCCGACGGGGACTGGGAGAAGATACGCAGTATTTT.

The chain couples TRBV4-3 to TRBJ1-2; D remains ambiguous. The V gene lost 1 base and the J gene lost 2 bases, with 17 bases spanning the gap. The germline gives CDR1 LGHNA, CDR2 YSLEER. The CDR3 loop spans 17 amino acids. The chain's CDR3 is CASSQVSSTRTNYGYTF. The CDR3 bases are TGCGCCAGCAGCCAAGTCAGTTCTACTAGGACGAACTATGGCTACACCTTC.

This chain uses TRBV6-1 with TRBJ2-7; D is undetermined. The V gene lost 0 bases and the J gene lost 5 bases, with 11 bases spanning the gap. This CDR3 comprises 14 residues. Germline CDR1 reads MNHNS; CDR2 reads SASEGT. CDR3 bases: TGTGCCAGCAGTGAAGCGCTTCCGGTAAACGAGCAGTACTTC. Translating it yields CASSEALPVNEQYF.

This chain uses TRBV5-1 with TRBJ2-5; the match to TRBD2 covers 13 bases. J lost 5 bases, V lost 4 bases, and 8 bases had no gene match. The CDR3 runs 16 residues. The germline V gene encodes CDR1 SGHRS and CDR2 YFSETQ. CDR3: CASSAQLAGGAETQYF. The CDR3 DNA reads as TGCGCCAGCAGCGCTCAACTAGCGGGAGGGGCGGAGACCCAGTACTTC.

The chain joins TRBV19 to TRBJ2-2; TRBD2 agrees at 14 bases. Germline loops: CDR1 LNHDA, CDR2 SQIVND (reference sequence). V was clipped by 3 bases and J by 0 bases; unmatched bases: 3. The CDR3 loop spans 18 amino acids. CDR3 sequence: CASSILGLAGANTGELFF. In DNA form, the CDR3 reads TGTGCCAGTAGTATTCTGGGACTAGCGGGAGCGAACACCGGGGAGCTGTTTTTT.

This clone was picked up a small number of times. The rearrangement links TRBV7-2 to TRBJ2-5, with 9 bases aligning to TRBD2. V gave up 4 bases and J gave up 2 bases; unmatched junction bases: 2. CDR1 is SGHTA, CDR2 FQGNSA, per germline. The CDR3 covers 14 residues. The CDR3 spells CASSYTSGQETQYF. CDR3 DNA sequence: TGTGCCAGCAGCTATACTAGCGGGCAAGAGACCCAGTACTTC.

The chain's CDR3 is CASSQQGQETQYF. The CDR3 DNA reads TGTGCCAGCAGCCAGCAGGGACAAGAGACCCAGTACTTC. The V and J genes are TRBV7-2 and TRBJ2-5; a possible D gene is TRBD1 (5 bases). The CDR3 is made up of 13 amino acids. From germline, CDR1 is SGHTA and CDR2 FQGNSA. The ends were cut back, 5 bases at V and 2 bases at J, with 9 bases in the middle.

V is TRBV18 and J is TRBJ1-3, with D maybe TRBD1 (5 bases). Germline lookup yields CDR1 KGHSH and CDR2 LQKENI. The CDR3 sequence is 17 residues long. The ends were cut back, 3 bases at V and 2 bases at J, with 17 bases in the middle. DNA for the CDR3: TGTGCCAGCTCACCCTTCGACCTTGGGGCCACTGGAAACACCATATATTTT. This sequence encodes CASSPFDLGATGNTIYF.

The CDR3 spells CASSLGDINQPQHF. The CDR3 DNA follows: TGCGCCAGCAGCTTGGGGGACATAAATCAGCCCCAGCATTTT. The chain recombines TRBV5-1 with TRBJ1-5, with a possible D match to TRBD1 (6 bases). Germline loops: CDR1 SGHRS, CDR2 YFSETQ. V was shortened by 0 bases and J by 4 bases, with 8 bases between the two germline ends. The CDR3 totals 14 residues.

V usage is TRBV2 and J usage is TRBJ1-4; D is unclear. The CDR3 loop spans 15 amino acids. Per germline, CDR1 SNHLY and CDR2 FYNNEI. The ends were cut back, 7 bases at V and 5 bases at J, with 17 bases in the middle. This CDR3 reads CASTVGGNPNEKLFF. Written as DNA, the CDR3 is TGTGCCAGCACCGTCGGAGGAAACCCGAATGAAAAACTGTTTTTT.

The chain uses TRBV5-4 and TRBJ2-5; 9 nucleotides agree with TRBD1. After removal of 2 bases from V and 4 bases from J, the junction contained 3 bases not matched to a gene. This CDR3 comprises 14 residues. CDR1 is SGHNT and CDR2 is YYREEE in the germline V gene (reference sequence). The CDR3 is CASSFDRGSETQYF. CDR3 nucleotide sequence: TGTGCCAGCAGCTTTGACAGGGGGTCAGAGACCCAGTACTTC.

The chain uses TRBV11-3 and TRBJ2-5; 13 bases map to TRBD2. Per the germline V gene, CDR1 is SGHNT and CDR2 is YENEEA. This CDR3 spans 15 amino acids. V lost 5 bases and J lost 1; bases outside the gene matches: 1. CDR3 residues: CASSRTSGGQETQYF. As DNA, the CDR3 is TGTGCCAGCAGCAGGACTAGCGGGGGCCAAGAGACCCAGTACTTC.

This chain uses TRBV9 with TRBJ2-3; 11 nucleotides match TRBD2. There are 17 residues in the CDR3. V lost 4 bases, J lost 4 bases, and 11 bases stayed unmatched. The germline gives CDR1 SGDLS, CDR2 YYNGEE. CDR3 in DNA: TGTGCCAGCAGCCTCACCGGGACTAGCGGTGAGGCAGATACGCAGTATTTT. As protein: CASSLTGTSGEADTQYF. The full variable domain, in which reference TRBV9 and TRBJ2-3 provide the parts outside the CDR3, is DSGVTQTPKHLITATGQRVTLRCSPRSGDLSVYWYQQSLDQGLQFLIQYYNGEERAKGNILERFSAQQFPDLHSELNLSSLELGDSALYFCASSLTGTSGEADTQYFGPGTRLTVL.

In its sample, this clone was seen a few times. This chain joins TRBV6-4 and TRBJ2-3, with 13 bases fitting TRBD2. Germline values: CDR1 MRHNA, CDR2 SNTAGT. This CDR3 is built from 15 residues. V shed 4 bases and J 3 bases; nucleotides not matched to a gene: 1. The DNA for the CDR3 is TGTGCCAGCAGTGGACTAGCGGGGGGTACAGATACGCAGTATTTT. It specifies CASSGLAGGTDTQYF.

The CDR3: CASEGQKLREQYF. In nucleotides, the CDR3 is TGTGCCAGCGAGGGACAGAAACTGCGTGAGCAGTACTTC. This rearrangement joins TRBV2 to TRBJ2-7; 7 positions agree with TRBD1. After removal of 8 bases from V and 7 bases from J, the junction contained 11 bases not matched to a gene. The CDR3 loop spans 13 amino acids. Germline CDR1 reads SNHLY; CDR2 reads FYNNEI. Combining the CDR3 with reference TRBV2 and TRBJ2-7 gives the whole variable domain EPEVTQTPSHQVTQMGQEVILRCVPISNHLYFYWYRQILGQKVEFLVSFYNNEISEKSEIFDDQFSVERPDGSNFTLKIRSTKLEDSAMYFCASEGQKLREQYFGPGTRLTVT.

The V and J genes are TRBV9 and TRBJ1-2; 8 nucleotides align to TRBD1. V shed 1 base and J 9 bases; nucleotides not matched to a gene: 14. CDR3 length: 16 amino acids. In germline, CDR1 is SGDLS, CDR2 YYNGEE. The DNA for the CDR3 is TGTGCCAGCAGCGTACAAATTCCAGGGGGCCTCGTGAGCTACACCTTC. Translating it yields CASSVQIPGGLVSYTF. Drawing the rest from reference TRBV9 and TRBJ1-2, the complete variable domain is DSGVTQTPKHLITATGQRVTLRCSPRSGDLSVYWYQQSLDQGLQFLIQYYNGEERAKGNILERFSAQQFPDLHSELNLSSLELGDSALYFCASSVQIPGGLVSYTFGSGTRLTVV.

The chain's CDR3 is CASSARQGAFGYTF. The CDR3 nucleotides are TGTGCCAGTAGTGCCCGACAGGGGGCATTTGGATACACCTTC. The chain joins TRBV19 to TRBJ1-2; 10 bases map to TRBD1. Germline CDR1 and CDR2: LNHDA and SQIVND (reference sequence). After removal of 5 bases from V and 11 bases from J, the junction contained 11 bases not matched to a gene. The CDR3 extends over 14 amino acids. The complete variable domain, with remaining parts taken from reference TRBV19 and TRBJ1-2, reads DGGITQSPKYLFRKEGQNVTLSCEQNLNHDAMYWYRQDPGQGLRLIYYSQIVNDFQKGDIAEGYSVSREKKESFPLTVTSAQKNPTAFYLCASSARQGAFGYTFGSGTRLTVV.

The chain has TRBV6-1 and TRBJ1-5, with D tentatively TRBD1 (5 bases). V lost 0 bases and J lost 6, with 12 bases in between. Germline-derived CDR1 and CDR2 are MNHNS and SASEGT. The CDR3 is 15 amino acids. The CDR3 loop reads CASSEAGRAVQPQHF. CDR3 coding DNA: TGTGCCAGCAGTGAAGCGGGCAGGGCGGTTCAGCCCCAGCATTTT.

Here the CDR3 reads CASSRGQGTPEAFF. The CDR3, as DNA: TGCGCCAGCAGCAGAGGACAGGGAACCCCTGAAGCTTTCTTT. This chain connects TRBV5-1 to TRBJ1-1; TRBD1 matches at 8 bases. J gave up 6 bases and V 4 bases, and 8 bases lay outside the gene matches. CDR3 length: 14 amino acids. Germline CDR1 SGHRS, CDR2 YFSETQ.

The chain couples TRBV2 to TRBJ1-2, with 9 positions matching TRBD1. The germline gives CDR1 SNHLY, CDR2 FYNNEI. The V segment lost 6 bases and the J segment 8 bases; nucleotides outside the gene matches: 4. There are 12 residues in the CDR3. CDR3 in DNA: TGTGCCAGCAGGGGGGACAGGGTCGGCTACACCTTC. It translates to CASRGDRVGYTF.

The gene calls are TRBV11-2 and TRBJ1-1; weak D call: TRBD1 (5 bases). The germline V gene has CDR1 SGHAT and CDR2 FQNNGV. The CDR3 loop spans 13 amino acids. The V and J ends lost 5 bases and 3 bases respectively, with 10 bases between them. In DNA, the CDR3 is TGTGCCAGCAGCGAACGGGGGGACACTGAAGCTTTCTTT. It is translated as CASSERGDTEAFF.

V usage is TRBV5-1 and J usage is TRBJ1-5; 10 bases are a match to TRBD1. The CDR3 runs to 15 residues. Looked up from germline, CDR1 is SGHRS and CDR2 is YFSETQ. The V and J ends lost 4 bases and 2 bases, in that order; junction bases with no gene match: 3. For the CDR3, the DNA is TGCGCCAGCAGCCCAGGGACAGGGGGCAATCAGCCCCAGCATTTT. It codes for CASSPGTGGNQPQHF.

The CDR3 DNA is TGTGCCAGCAGCCCCGAGCGGGGGCCGTACCAAGAGACCCAGTACTTC. This encodes CASSPERGPYQETQYF. V usage is TRBV11-2 and J usage is TRBJ2-5; 8 bases agree with TRBD2. The CDR3 runs to 16 residues. CDR1 and CDR2 from the germline V gene are SGHAT and FQNNGV. V was clipped by 5 bases and J by 0 bases; unmatched bases: 8. Full variable domain (outside the CDR3, taken from reference TRBV11-2 and TRBJ2-5): EAGVAQSPRYKIIEKRQSVAFWCNPISGHATLYWYQQILGQGPKLLIQFQNNGVVDDSQLPKDRFSAERLKGVDSTLKIQPAKLEDSAVYLCASSPERGPYQETQYFGPGTRLLVL.

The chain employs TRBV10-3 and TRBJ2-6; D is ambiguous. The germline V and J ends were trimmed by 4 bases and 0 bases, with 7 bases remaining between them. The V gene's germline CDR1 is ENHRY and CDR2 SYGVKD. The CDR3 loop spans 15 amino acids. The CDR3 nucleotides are TGTGCCATCAGTGCGGTGATCTCTGGGGCCAACGTCCTGACTTTC. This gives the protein CAISAVISGANVLTF.